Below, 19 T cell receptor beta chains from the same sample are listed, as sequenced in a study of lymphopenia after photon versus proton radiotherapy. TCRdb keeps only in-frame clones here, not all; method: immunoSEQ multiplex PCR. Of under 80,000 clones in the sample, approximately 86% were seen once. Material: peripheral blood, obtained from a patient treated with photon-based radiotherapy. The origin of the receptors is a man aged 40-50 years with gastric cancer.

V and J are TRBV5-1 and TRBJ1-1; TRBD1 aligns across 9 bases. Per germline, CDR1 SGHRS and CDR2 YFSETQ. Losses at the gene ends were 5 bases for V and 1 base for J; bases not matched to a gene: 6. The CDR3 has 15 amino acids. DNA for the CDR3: TGCGCCAGCAGTTTGACAGGGGGATCGAACACTGAAGCTTTCTTT. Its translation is CASSLTGGSNTEAFF. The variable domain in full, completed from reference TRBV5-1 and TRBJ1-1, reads KAGVTQTPRYLIKTRGQQVTLSCSPISGHRSVSWYQQTPGQGLQFLFEYFSETQRNKGNFPGRFSGRQFSNSRSEMNVSTLELGDSALYLCASSLTGGSNTEAFFGQGTRLTVV.

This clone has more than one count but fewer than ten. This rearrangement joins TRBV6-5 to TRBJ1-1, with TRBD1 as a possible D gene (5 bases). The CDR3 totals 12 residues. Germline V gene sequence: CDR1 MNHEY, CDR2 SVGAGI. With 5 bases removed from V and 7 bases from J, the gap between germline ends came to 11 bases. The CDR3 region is CASSDWGNEAFF. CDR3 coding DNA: TGTGCCAGCAGTGACTGGGGGAATGAAGCTTTCTTT.

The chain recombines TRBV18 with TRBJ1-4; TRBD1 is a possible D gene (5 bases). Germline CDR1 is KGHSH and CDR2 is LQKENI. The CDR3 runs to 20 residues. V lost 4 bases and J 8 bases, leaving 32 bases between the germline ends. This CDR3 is CASSRTRVENSRTEAEKLFF. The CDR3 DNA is TGTGCCAGCTCACGGACACGGGTGGAGAACTCCAGAACTGAGGCCGAAAAACTGTTTTTT.

For the CDR3, the DNA is TGCGCCAGCAGGGAATCCGGGACAGGGGCCTACGAGCAGTACTTC. It encodes CASRESGTGAYEQYF. The chain combines TRBV10-2 with TRBJ2-7, with 10 bases fitting TRBD1. Per the germline V gene, CDR1 is WSHSY and CDR2 is SAAADI. The V and J ends lost 6 bases and 2 bases, in that order; junction bases with no gene match: 7. The CDR3 sequence is 15 residues long.

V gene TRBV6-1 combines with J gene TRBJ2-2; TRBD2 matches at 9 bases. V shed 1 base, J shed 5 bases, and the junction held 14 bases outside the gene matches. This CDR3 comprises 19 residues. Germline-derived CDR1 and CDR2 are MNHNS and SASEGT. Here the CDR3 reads CASSEEMILTSGETGELFF. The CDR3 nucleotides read TGTGCCAGCAGTGAAGAAATGATCCTGACTAGCGGCGAGACCGGGGAGCTGTTTTTT.

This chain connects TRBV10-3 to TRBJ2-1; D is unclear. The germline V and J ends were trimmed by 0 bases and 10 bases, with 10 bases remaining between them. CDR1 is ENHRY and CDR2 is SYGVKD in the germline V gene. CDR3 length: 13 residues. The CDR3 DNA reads TGTGCCATCAGTGAGTCGTCAGGTCCGGAGCAGTTCTTC. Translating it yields CAISESSGPEQFF.

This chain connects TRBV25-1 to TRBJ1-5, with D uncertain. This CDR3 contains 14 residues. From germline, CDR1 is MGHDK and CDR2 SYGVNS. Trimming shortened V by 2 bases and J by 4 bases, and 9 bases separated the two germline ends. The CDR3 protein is CASSEGPRNQPQHF. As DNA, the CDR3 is TGTGCCAGCAGTGAAGGTCCGAGGAATCAGCCCCAGCATTTT.

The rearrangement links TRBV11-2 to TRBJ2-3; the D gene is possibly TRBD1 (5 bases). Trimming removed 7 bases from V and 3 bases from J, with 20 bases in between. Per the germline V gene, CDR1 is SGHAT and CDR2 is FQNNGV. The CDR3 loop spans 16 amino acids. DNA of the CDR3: TGTGCCAGCAACGCGCTCGGTTGGGGCGAGACAGATACGCAGTATTTT. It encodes CASNALGWGETDTQYF.

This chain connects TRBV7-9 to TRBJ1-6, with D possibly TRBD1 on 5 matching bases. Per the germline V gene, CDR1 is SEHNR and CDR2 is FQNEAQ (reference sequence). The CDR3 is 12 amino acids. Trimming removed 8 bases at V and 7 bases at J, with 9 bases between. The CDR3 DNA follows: TGTGCCAGCGGGACCTCAAATTCACCCCTCCACTTT. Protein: CASGTSNSPLHF.

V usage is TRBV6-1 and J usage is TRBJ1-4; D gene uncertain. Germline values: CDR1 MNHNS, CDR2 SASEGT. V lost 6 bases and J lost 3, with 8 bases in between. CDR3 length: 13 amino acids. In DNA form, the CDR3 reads TGTGCCAGCAGGGGGTTGGCTAATGAAAAACTGTTTTTT. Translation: CASRGLANEKLFF.

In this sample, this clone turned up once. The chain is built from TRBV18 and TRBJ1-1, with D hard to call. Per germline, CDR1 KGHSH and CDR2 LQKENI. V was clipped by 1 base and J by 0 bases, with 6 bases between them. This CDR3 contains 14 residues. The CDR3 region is CASSPRQMNTEAFF. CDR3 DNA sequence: TGTGCCAGCTCACCACGCCAAATGAACACTGAAGCTTTCTTT.

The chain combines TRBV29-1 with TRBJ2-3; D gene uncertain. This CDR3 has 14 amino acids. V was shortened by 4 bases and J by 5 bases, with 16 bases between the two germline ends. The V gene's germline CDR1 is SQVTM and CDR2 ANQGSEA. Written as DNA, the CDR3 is TGCAGCGTTGTACTTAGGAGACCCAAAGATACGCAGTATTTT. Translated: CSVVLRRPKDTQYF.

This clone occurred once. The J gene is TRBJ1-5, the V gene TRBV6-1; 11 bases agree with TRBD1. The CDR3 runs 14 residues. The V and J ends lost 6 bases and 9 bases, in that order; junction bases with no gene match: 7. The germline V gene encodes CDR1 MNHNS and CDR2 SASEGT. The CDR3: CASSLRTGGGPQHF. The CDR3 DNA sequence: TGTGCCAGCAGCCTTAGGACAGGGGGCGGGCCCCAGCATTTT.

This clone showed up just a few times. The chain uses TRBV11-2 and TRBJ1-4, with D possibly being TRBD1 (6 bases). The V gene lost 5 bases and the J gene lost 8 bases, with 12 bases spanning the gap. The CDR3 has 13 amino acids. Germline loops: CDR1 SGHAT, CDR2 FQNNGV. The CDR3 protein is CASSHREGEKLFF. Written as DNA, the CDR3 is TGTGCCAGCAGCCACAGGGAAGGGGAAAAACTGTTTTTT.

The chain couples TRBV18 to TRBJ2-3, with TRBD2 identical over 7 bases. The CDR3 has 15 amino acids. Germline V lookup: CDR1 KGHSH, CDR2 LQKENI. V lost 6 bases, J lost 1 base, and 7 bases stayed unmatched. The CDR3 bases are TGTGCCAGCTCCCACCGAGCGGGGCGCACAGATACGCAGTATTTT. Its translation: CASSHRAGRTDTQYF.

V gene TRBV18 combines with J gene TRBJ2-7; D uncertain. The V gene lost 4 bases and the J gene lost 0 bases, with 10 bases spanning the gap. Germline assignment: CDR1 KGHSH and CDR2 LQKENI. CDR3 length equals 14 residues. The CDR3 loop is CASSRAPSSYEQYF. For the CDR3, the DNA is TGTGCCAGCTCACGGGCGCCGAGCTCCTACGAGCAGTACTTC.

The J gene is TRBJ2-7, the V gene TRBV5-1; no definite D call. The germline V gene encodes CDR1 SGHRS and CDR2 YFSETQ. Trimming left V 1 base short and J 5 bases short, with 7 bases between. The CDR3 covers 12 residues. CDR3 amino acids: CASSLNWDEQYF. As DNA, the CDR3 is TGCGCCAGCAGCTTGAATTGGGACGAGCAGTACTTC.

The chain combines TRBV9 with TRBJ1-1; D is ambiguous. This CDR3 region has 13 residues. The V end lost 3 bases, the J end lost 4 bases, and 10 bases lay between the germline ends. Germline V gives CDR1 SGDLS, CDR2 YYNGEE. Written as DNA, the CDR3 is TGTGCCAGCAGCGCCGACGGATTCACTGAAGCTTTCTTT. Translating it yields CASSADGFTEAFF.

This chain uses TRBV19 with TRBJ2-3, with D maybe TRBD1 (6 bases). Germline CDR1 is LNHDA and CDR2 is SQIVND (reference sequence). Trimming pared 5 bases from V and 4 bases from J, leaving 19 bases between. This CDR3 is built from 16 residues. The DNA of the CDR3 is TGTGCCAGTAGTCCGTTTACAGGGTCTATTCCAGATACGCAGTATTTT. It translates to CASSPFTGSIPDTQYF.